A selection of T cell receptor beta chains follows, all from one sample in a study of T cells in Graves' hyperthyroidism and ophthalmopathy. TCRdb reprocessed the multiplex PCR reads via MiXCR and lists one record per CDR3 protein. The table has roughly 420,000 distinct CDR3 sequences, less than 20% seen once. The sample was blood. Receptor source: a woman aged 18 to 35 with Graves' hyperthyroidism. CDR3s include the opening cysteine and the closing phenylalanine or tryptophan. D genes are given only for firm matches. The size of a clone is reported for some rows only, either as once, few or many, or as a class for expanded clones.

clone_size,d_call,j_call,v_call,cdr3_aa,cdr3_nt
once,NA,TRBJ2-2,TRBV24-1,CATSDWGGRAHTGELFF,TGTGCCACCAGTGATTGGGGAGGTCGGGCACACACCGGGGAGCTGTTTTTT
NA,TRBD1,TRBJ1-2,TRBV9,CASSVGGDRDYTF,TGTGCCAGCAGCGTTGGGGGGGACAGGGACTACACCTTC
many,NA,TRBJ2-5,TRBV2,CASTERSGTQYF,TGTGCCAGCACTGAGCGATCGGGGACCCAGTACTTC
NA,NA,TRBJ1-3,TRBV5-8,CASSLLRSSGNTIYF,TGTGCCAGCAGCTTGCTGAGGAGCTCTGGAAACACCATATATTTT
NA,TRBD2,TRBJ2-1,TRBV29-1,CSVVGLAAYNEQFF,TGCAGCGTTGTAGGACTAGCGGCCTACAATGAGCAGTTCTTC
NA,NA,TRBJ2-5,TRBV20-1,CSARDRGGETQYF,TGCAGTGCTAGAGACCGGGGAGGCGAGACCCAGTACTTC
NA,NA,TRBJ2-7,TRBV27,CASRAGSHEQYF,TGTGCCAGCAGGGCAGGGTCCCACGAGCAGTACTTC
NA,NA,TRBJ2-1,TRBV5-1,CASSAEGLNIQYFGAGTLYNEQFF,NA
many,NA,TRBJ2-5,TRBV5-8,CASSAGNRASQRETQYF,TGTGCCAGCAGCGCGGGTAACCGGGCCTCGCAGAGAGAGACCCAGTACTTC
many,NA,TRBJ2-7,TRBV28,CASSPTGDVSYEQYF,TGTGCCAGCAGTCCCACAGGCGATGTCTCCTACGAGCAGTACTTC
NA,NA,TRBJ2-1,TRBV6-2/TRBV6-3,CASSGSSARGYNEQFF,TGTGCCAGCAGTGGGTCGTCAGCGAGGGGCTACAATGAGCAGTTCTTC
NA,TRBD1,TRBJ2-3,TRBV6-1,CASSGQGAWGTDTQYF,TGTGCCAGCAGTGGACAGGGGGCTTGGGGCACAGATACGCAGTATTTT
NA,NA,TRBJ2-1,TRBV12-3/TRBV12-4,CASSNDNNEQFF,TGTGCCAGCAGCAATGACAACAATGAGCAGTTCTTC
many,NA,TRBJ1-2,TRBV5-1,CASSWEGNYANYGYTF,TGCGCCAGCAGCTGGGAAGGGAACTACGCTAACTATGGCTACACCTTC
NA,NA,TRBJ2-6,TRBV9,CASSAFPGLTGTSGANVLTF,TGTGCCAGCAGCGCCTTCCCAGGACTGACTGGAACCTCTGGGGCCAACGTCCTGACTTTC
NA,NA,TRBJ1-1,TRBV7-9,CASSTPAEAISDTEAFF,TGTGCCAGCAGCACCCCCGCGGAGGCCATATCGGACACTGAAGCTTTCTTT
many,TRBD1,TRBJ2-3,TRBV18,CASSPGRTGGTDTQYF,TGTGCCAGCTCACCAGGGCGGACAGGGGGCACAGATACGCAGTATTTT
many,NA,TRBJ1-5,TRBV30,CAWRATGSSPQHF,TGTGCCTGGAGGGCGACAGGATCTTCGCCCCAGCATTTT
once,TRBD2,TRBJ2-5,TRBV20-1,CSAGPLGLAGVPQYF,TGCAGTGCTGGACCGTTGGGACTAGCGGGAGTACCCCAGTACTTC
many,TRBD1,TRBJ2-5,TRBV10-3,CAIQGDRGLETQYF,TGTGCCATTCAAGGGGACAGGGGGCTAGAGACCCAGTACTTC
NA,NA,TRBJ1-5,TRBV27,CASSLSWGSSQPQHF,TGTGCCAGCAGTTTATCGTGGGGGTCTAGTCAGCCCCAGCATTTT
NA,TRBD1,TRBJ1-2,TRBV20-1,CSARGDREFGYTF,TGCAGTGCCAGGGGGGACAGGGAGTTTGGCTACACCTTC
NA,NA,TRBJ1-1,TRBV11-1,CASSQEPEAFF,TGTGCCAGCAGCCAGGAGCCTGAAGCTTTCTTT
many,TRBD1,TRBJ1-6,TRBV3-1,CASSPFRDRGKGSPLHF,TGTGCCAGCAGCCCGTTCCGGGACAGGGGAAAGGGTTCACCCCTCCACTTT
many,TRBD1,TRBJ1-4,TRBV20-1,CSAITGTGDEKLFF,TGCAGTGCTATTACCGGGACAGGGGATGAAAAACTGTTTTTT
few,TRBD2,TRBJ2-2,TRBV5-1,CASSLGAGGTGELFF,TGCGCCAGCAGCTTGGGAGCGGGAGGGACCGGGGAGCTGTTTTTT
many,TRBD1,TRBJ2-1,TRBV12-3/TRBV12-4,CASRGQATNEQFF,TGTGCCAGCAGGGGACAGGCGACCAATGAGCAGTTCTTC
many,NA,TRBJ2-1,TRBV3-1,CASSQVLTGGPAFF,TGTGCCAGCAGCCAAGTTCTCACCGGGGGGCCGGCGTTCTTC
many,TRBD1,TRBJ2-7,TRBV6-1,CASSPGTGFITEQYF,TGTGCCAGCAGCCCGGGGACAGGCTTTATAACCGAGCAGTACTTC
many,TRBD1,TRBJ2-5,TRBV13,CASSLRTGPETQYF,TGTGCCAGCAGCCTACGGACAGGGCCAGAGACCCAGTACTTC
many,TRBD1,TRBJ2-5,TRBV20-1,CSANRGQETQYF,TGCAGTGCTAATAGGGGGCAGGAGACCCAGTACTTC
NA,NA,TRBJ1-2,TRBV5-1,CASSLEGDGYGYTF,TGCGCCAGCAGCTTGGAAGGTGATGGTTATGGCTACACCTTC
NA,TRBD2,TRBJ2-3,TRBV25-1,CASSEYKVGTSGSYTDTQYF,TGTGCCAGCAGTGAATACAAAGTTGGGACTAGCGGTTCATACACAGATACGCAGTATTTT